This TCR beta chain was recorded in a study of vaccination and CD4 T cells after COVID-19. This clonotype is classed as large (0.1 to 1%). The antigen is unknown. The Oncomine TCR Beta short-read assay sequenced DNA from cultured CD4+ T cells. One entry per CDR3 protein, called by TCRdb with MiXCR from the PCR reads. The repertoire holds about 26,000 distinct CDR3 sequences, with about 50% as singletons. The treatment: roughly ten-day PBMC culture with coronavirus spike peptide pools or control peptides (ViraFEST assay). This receptor was taken from a human donor who received a COVID-19 vaccine. This specimen consisted of CD4+ T cells from blood, cultured in vitro, obtained before SARS-CoV-2 vaccination.

CDR3 sequence: CASGLGQGYSNQPQHF. In DNA, the CDR3 is TGTGCTAGTGGTTTGGGACAGGGGTATAGCAATCAGCCCCAGCATTTT. The gene calls are TRBV12-5 and TRBJ1-5; 8 nucleotides agree with TRBD1. The CDR3 contains 16 residues. Germline CDR1 reads LGHNT; CDR2 reads FRNRAP. Trimming cost V 1 base and J 0 bases; bases outside gene matches: 2.